Described below is a single T cell receptor (beta chain) sequence and its context. This sample was included in a study of blood T cell repertoires in COVID-19. Study in general: Researchers got acute and convalescent COVID-19 samples from the United States, Italy and Spain. PBMCs, B-cell-depleted T cells, or T cells provided the cDNA or gDNA that made up the material.

In the study's own analysis: From reference gene primer amplification, estimates of nucleated cell counts were derived. Only in-frame clones appear in the TCRdb table, and some are missing; sequencing was by immunoSEQ multiplex PCR. Clonal size and the V and J genes are those of that table, whereas D and trimming came from the DNA. This table has about 210,000 clones, about 90% appearing once. CDR1 MNHNY and CDR2 SVGAGI come from the germline V gene (reference sequence). This CDR3 is built from 12 residues. V lost 5 bases and J 8 bases, leaving 10 bases between the germline ends. Sequenced input: peripheral blood. J is TRBJ1-3 and V is TRBV6-6; D unresolved. This TCR derives from a man aged 25-40 years with acute or convalescent COVID-19. CDR3 bases: TGTGCCAGCAGTCCGAGGGCGGACACCATATATTTT. Its translation is CASSPRADTIYF.